This T cell receptor beta chain was documented in a study of CD8+CD57+ T cells in acquired aplastic anemia (dated by TCRdb to 2016 to 2019). The study in broad terms: A mean of approximately 3 ug of DNA, ranging from roughly 0.19 to 27.4 ug, was extracted from sorted CD4+ and CD8+ cells. A CD8+CD57+ expansion meant a frequency higher than the mean frequency seen in healthy subjects. Results and caveats for the whole study, not just this receptor: Although some 28 CD8+ CDR3 sequences were shared by patients and controls, these sequences appeared highly expressed in patients and within the immunodominant clones of patients. Between patients and healthy controls, no significant difference in CD8+ Simpson's diversity was found (P=0.060).

Turning to this clonotype: Its antigen remains unidentified. Per-base quality was not reported, and no clone a single base away is much larger than it.

There are 13 amino acids in the CDR3, from cysteine to phenylalanine inclusive. Only the CDR3 DNA stays, 39 bases, in frame from base 1. CDR1 DFQATT and CDR2 SNEGSKA were looked up in the germline V gene (reference sequence). V was cut back by 3 bases and J by 6 bases, leaving a gap of 11 bases between them. Genomic DNA served as template for TCR beta VDJ combination and CDR3 sequence profiling. An Illumina HiSeq 2000 was the platform used for TCR repertoire sequencing. Per the original workflow: TRBV/TRBJ rearrangement plots, CDR3 size and DJ length profiles, and Simpson's diversity index were used to evaluate the repertoires. The most abundant DNA sequence in the deep sequencing data was taken as the immunodominant clone. CDR3 amino acid sequences were screened for sharing across subjects and were compared with published repertoires and the VDJdb database. Using fastp at Q25 and MiXCR, TCRdb reprocessed the public reads and kept productive beta chains. Merged by CDR3 protein, the rows form single entries marked with the most common genes and DNA. The V and J calls and clone size are TCRdb's, not the authors'. This sample comprises around 430,000 distinct CDR3 sequences, under 40% of them detected only once. The ten largest account for 0.8% to 0.85% of the sample.

The patients picked for sequencing were ones in whom flow cytometry had shown an expansion of CD8+CD57+ cells. Severe acquired aplastic anemia was diagnosed in all patients according to International Study of Aplastic Anemia and Agranulocytosis and Camitta criteria. No patient had received any therapy when blood was sampled. In the study, sorted CD4+ and CD8+ blood T cells from patients with severe aplastic anemia and from healthy subjects underwent deep sequencing of TCR repertoires. Patients were enrolled in the USA under clinicaltrials.gov protocols 00001620, 01623167, 00001397, 00071045, 00081523 and 00961064. Ficoll-Paque density gradient centrifugation was used to isolate peripheral blood mononuclear cells. CD4+ and CD8+ T cells were sorted by FACS or magnetic beads before DNA extraction.

The sequence joins TRBV20-1 to TRBJ1-4; a tentative D call is TRBD1 (5 bases match). The source material was sorted CD4+, CD8+, or CD8+CD57+ T cells (not recorded which) from PBMCs. This sequence originates from a human donor with aplastic anemia. CDR3 sequence: CSARAMGDEKLFF. The DNA sequence is given as TGCAGTGCTAGGGCGATGGGGGATGAAAAACTGTTTTTT.